These 10 T cell receptor beta chains came from one sample sequenced in a study of shared clonotypes between healthy human individuals. It was CD45RO-negative cells, positively selected for CCR7, that made up naive CD8 cells, with terminally differentiated effector memory CD45RA+ cells excluded. Clones were sequenced by immunoSEQ multiplex PCR, and TCRdb holds only the in-frame ones, with some missing. The profile shows millions of clones, just over 90% of them singletons. Sequenced: naive CD8+ T cells from PBMCs. The receptors shown here come from a young man in good health. Some clones in this sample may be carry-over from other donors' samples.

The rearrangement joins TRBV6-1 to TRBJ1-1; D gene uncertain. Germline V gives CDR1 MNHNS, CDR2 SASEGT. The ends were cut back, 4 bases at V and 2 bases at J, with 14 bases in the middle. The CDR3 runs to 15 residues. For the CDR3, the DNA is TGTGCCAGCAGTGTTTCCCTACGGGGAAACACTGAAGCTTTCTTT. Protein: CASSVSLRGNTEAFF.

V and J are TRBV4-2 and TRBJ1-3, with TRBD1 matching 8 bases. CDR1 and CDR2 (germline): LGHNA, YNFKEQ. Unmatched junction bases numbered 7, after V lost 4 bases and J lost 2 bases. CDR3 length: 16 amino acids. The CDR3 coding sequence is TGTGCCAGCAGCCCCGATGACAGGGGACCTGGAAACACCATATATTTT. Translating it yields CASSPDDRGPGNTIYF.

V gene TRBV4-3 combines with J gene TRBJ2-2; D is perhaps TRBD1 (6 bases). The germline CDR1 and CDR2 sequences are LGHNA and YSLEER. With 1 base removed from V and 6 bases from J, the gap between germline ends came to 12 bases. The CDR3 covers 15 residues. The CDR3 region is CASSQGTAGAGELFF. In nucleotides, the CDR3 is TGCGCCAGCAGCCAAGGGACAGCCGGGGCCGGGGAGCTGTTTTTT.

This clone showed up just once. The gene calls are TRBV5-6 and TRBJ2-7; D gene uncertain. The V and J ends lost 0 bases and 5 bases respectively, with 15 bases between them. The CDR3 runs to 15 residues. Germline lookup yields CDR1 SGHDT and CDR2 YYEEEE. The CDR3 sequence: CASSLVGLALHEQYF. The CDR3 DNA follows: TGTGCCAGCAGCTTGGTAGGCCTGGCCCTCCACGAGCAGTACTTC.

V is TRBV28 and J is TRBJ1-2, with D unclear. Trimming removed 3 bases at V and 8 bases at J, with 13 bases between. The CDR3 has 13 residues. Germline V CDR1 and CDR2: MDHEN, SYDVKM. In nucleotides, the CDR3 is TGTGCCAGCAGTTTTTTGAGTCAAATGGGCTACACCTTC. Amino acids: CASSFLSQMGYTF.

The chain has TRBV7-3 and TRBJ1-1; TRBD1 might be the D (6 bases). The CDR3 has 13 amino acids. V shed 2 bases and J shed 6 bases, with 10 bases lying between them. Germline V gene lookup returns CDR1 SGHTA and CDR2 FQGTGA. CDR3 sequence reads: CASSLGRGAEAFF. Here the CDR3 DNA reads TGTGCCAGCAGCTTAGGCAGGGGAGCTGAAGCTTTCTTT.

This rearrangement joins TRBV9 to TRBJ2-7; no reliable D call. Trimming pared 7 bases from V and 7 bases from J, leaving 18 bases between. CDR3 length: 13 amino acids. The germline V gene encodes CDR1 SGDLS and CDR2 YYNGEE. CDR3 DNA sequence: TGTGCCAGCCACGGAGACCGCCCTTATGAGCAGTACTTC. Its translation: CASHGDRPYEQYF.

The V and J genes are TRBV21-1 and TRBJ2-1; TRBD1, the table's D call, lacks a check against the DNA. TRBV21-1 is shown as a pseudogene. This CDR3 region has 21 residues. The CDR3 here is CASSKASAGGEIWKSYNEQFF. CDR3 DNA: TGTGCCAGCAGCAAAGCGTCGGCAGGGGGCGAAATTTGGAAATCCTACAATGAGCAGTTCTTC.

On this clone: In the same sample, other DNA sequences code for this CDR3. V gene TRBV2 combines with J gene TRBJ1-5; D is ambiguous. The V end was cut by 3 bases, the J end by 0 bases, with 6 bases between. The germline V gene encodes CDR1 SNHLY and CDR2 FYNNEI. The CDR3 totals 14 residues. The CDR3: CASSEEYSNQPQHF. CDR3 DNA: TGTGCCAGCAGTGAGGAATATAGCAATCAGCCCCAGCATTTT.

In its sample, this clone was seen a few times. This CDR3 is CASSRIMNTEAFF. The CDR3 DNA is TGTGCCAGCAGCCGAATCATGAACACTGAAGCTTTCTTT. This chain joins TRBV6-5 and TRBJ1-1; D call uncertain. Germline values: CDR1 MNHEY, CDR2 SVGAGI. CDR3 size: 13 residues. Trimming left V 6 bases short and J 0 bases short, with 8 bases between.